The clone carrying this TCR beta chain has just a few counts. Its target is unknown. Amplification of TCR beta CDR3 regions used RNA as the template. HTBI primers were used for first-round RT-PCR of the TCR CDR3. TCRdb ran MiXCR on the multiplex PCR reads and lists one entry per CDR3 protein. Here the sample spans about 550,000 distinct CDR3 sequences, roughly 20% being singletons. This sample was taken from a study of T cells in Graves' hyperthyroidism and ophthalmopathy. Germline loops: CDR1 MNHEY, CDR2 SVGEGT. Trimming pared 5 bases from V and 1 base from J, leaving 11 bases between. CDR3 length equals 14 residues. Patients were excluded because of uncontrolled infection, other autoimmune disease, pregnancy or lactation. Diagnoses rested on clinical symptoms, serum thyroxine and TRAb, thyroid ultrasound and orbital computed tomography. Regarding the study as a whole: Stable hyperthyroidism was told apart from ophthalmopathy by a model built on 13 V-J features. Expanded thyroid clonotypes (above 0.001) were mostly also found in blood.

Material: blood. The gene calls are TRBV6-2 or TRBV6-3 and TRBJ1-1, with D maybe TRBD1 (6 bases). The TCR comes from a man younger than 30 with Graves' hyperthyroidism. The CDR3 DNA sequence: TGTGCCAGCAGTAACTTACAGGGGAACACTGAAGCTTTCTTT. It codes for CASSNLQGNTEAFF.